Here is one TCR beta chain with its context. In the study's own analysis: Using reference gene primer amplification, nucleated cell counts were estimated. Sequencing was performed with immunoSEQ multiplex PCR; in TCRdb, only in-frame clones are kept and a portion is missing. The V and J calls and the clone size are those of that table, but D and trimming were determined from the DNA. The sample yields roughly 130,000 clones, about 90% seen once. This sample was included in a study of blood T cell repertoires in COVID-19. Study details: COVID-19 samples, acute and convalescent, were from the United States, Italy and Spain. T cells, B-cell-depleted T cells, or PBMCs supplied cDNA or gDNA.

Germline CDR1 SEHNR, CDR2 FQNEAQ (reference sequence). Trimming took 3 bases from V and 6 from J; bases not matched to a gene: 7. The CDR3 has 15 amino acids. Sequencing was done on a sample of peripheral blood. The clonotype was recovered from a woman in her sixties or seventies with acute or convalescent COVID-19. The chain has TRBV7-9 and TRBJ2-7, with TRBD2 matching over 11 bases. The CDR3 loop reads CASSLVLAGGGEQYV. DNA for the CDR3: TGTGCCAGCAGCTTGGTCCTAGCGGGAGGCGGCGAGCAGTACGTC.